This note documents a single T cell receptor beta chain sequence. Its antigen is unknown. It has no much larger one-base neighbor in the sample; base qualities were not kept. The data belong to a study of cytomegalovirus exposure and HLA in healthy donors (dated by TCRdb to 2015 to 2018). The study in broad terms: In an earlier analysis of fewer than 750 of the donors, 276 Gb of sequence data and 120 million or so unique TCR beta sequences from about 180 million T cells were reported. Besides the first cohort of roughly 640 subjects, a separate validation cohort made up of 120 different subjects was used. Every discovery cohort repertoire had been produced on one sequencing platform. Rather than using new phenotypic data, the later analysis identified candidate immune exposures from TCR beta sequences and from how often those sequences occurred across donors. Genome-wide SNP genotypes for about three fifths of the 666 donors were used in a later genetic analysis, which treated that subset as a discovery cohort. HLA typing covered class I and class II loci at four-digit resolution. Using immunosequencing, the study profiled T cell repertoires from 666 subjects and related those repertoires to cytomegalovirus serostatus. Roughly 320 gigabases of sequencing data and around 85 million unique TCR sequences made up an early release that covered several hundred HLA-typed donors. Of the 350 to 400 genotyped donors, 65% to 90% fell in the genetic ancestry cluster associated with self-reported Caucasian donors. The aim of the study was to test whether cataloging public T cell receptors could identify signatures of past pathogen exposure. Among 350 to 400 genotyped donors of the cohort, an average of approximately 240,000 unique TCR beta nucleotide sequences were sequenced per donor, around a sixth of them non-productive. Several DR-DQ haplotypes were treated as single units for association and clustering because of strong linkage in the cohort. The number of typed donors differed by locus: about 620-640 for A, B, C, DRB1 and DQB1; 522 for DQA1; some 610 for DPA1; and about 450 for DPB1. To decide whether each TCR beta V gene segment behaved as functional or pseudogenic, an earlier analysis of several hundred of the donors relied on high-throughput TCR beta sequencing. To predict cytomegalovirus infection status, the study brought together high-throughput TCR immunosequencing, statistical association of individual TCRs with disease status, and machine learning. Donor age, sex, ethnicity and CMV serostatus were compiled together with the repertoire data. A later analysis re-analyzed previously published TCR beta repertoires from roughly 600 donors and added high-resolution HLA genotyping to study TCR occurrence patterns.

The cohort comprised more than 550 healthy bone marrow donors. At the time of sampling, every cohort member was nominally healthy, though immune exposures that went unrecorded were likely present. The donor tested CMV seronegative, placing the donor among the 350 to 400 seronegative members of the cohort. Every donor gave a peripheral blood sample, and the peripheral blood mononuclear cells from that sample were used for TCR beta sequencing. Genomic DNA was extracted from the blood cell samples with the Qiagen DNeasy Blood Extraction Kit. The library was made by the immunoSEQ multiplex PCR assay. For the multiplex PCR, a mixture combining 60 forward primers for TCR Vbeta segments and 13 reverse primers for TCR Jbeta segments was used. A multiplex PCR assay on genomic DNA amplified the CDR3 region of rearranged TCR beta genes. Amplified TCR beta libraries were sequenced as 87-base-pair reads on the Illumina HiSeq System. The paper's data handling went like this. A later analysis tallied roughly 78 million unique TCR beta chains across the 640 or so repertoires, and roughly 11 million of those chains were shared by two or more donors. A nearest-neighbor algorithm error-corrected the raw reads and collapsed the reads into unique sequences, merging closely related sequences to remove PCR and sequencing errors. Alignment of CDR3 sequences to IMGT reference sequences was used to assign V, D and J gene segments. For a sequence to be retained, at least a six-nucleotide match to both a V gene segment and a J gene segment was required. Rearrangements were called productive when the CDR3 lacked stop codons and stayed in frame with V and J; all others were non-productive. Following IMGT convention, CDR3 was defined as the stretch from the second conserved V-encoded cysteine up to the conserved J-encoded phenylalanine. The earlier analysis of about 610 of the donors excluded any sequence lacking an unambiguous match to a single V gene segment. An earlier analysis of about 600 of the donors called V segments functional above 56.7% productive rearrangements and segregating when the between-donor standard deviation exceeded 5%. To diagnose cytomegalovirus status from the catalog of TCR beta chain sequences, a statistical classification framework was built. In a later analysis, TCR nucleotide sequences were compared against IMGT/GENE-DB human TR gene sequences so that V and J genes could be assigned. Using the TCRdist pipeline, a later analysis assigned CDR3 sequences along with most-parsimonious VDJ recombination scenarios. In a later analysis, each TCR beta chain was defined by its CDR3 amino acid sequence together with its V-gene family, and reads without a unique V-gene family were excluded. A later analysis removed several hundred highly shared, low-generation-probability nucleotide sequences to deal with suspected cross-contamination and a sequencing artifact. A later analysis calculated a clonal expansion index for each public chain from normalized within-repertoire ranks of inferred template counts. In a later analysis, generation probabilities were computed using a VDJ recombination model fitted to out-of-frame rearrangements, and the results were checked against IGoR. A later analysis scored TCR-TCR, TCR-HLA and TCR-CMV co-occurrence with hypergeometric tests, applying a repertoire-size bias correction to TCR pairs. False discovery rates were estimated in a later analysis by permuting HLA or CMV assignments 20 times. In a later analysis, co-occurring TCRs were grouped using DBSCAN, and TCRdist sequence similarity was added for clustering within HLA-allele-positive subsets. Co-occurrence clustering excluded repertoires with fewer than 30,000 or more than 120,000 public chains, plus five with anomalous nucleotide sharing. TCRdb mirrors the immuneACCESS table, restricted to in-frame sequences. Some clones are absent from its copies; in checked studies, under half trace to an unresolved V gene, and the reason for the others is unknown. That table is the source of V, J and clone size, and D and trimming were worked out from the DNA. The sample table lists a few hundred thousand clones, around 80% of them with a count of one. Of the sample, about 16% is held by the ten largest clones.

What the work shows at the level of the full study, not this receptor alone: In a later analysis, HLA-associated TCR beta chains were found to be more clonally expanded and to have lower generation probabilities than equally common non-associated chains. Because counts were too low, some 16 rarely observed V segments, including chromosome 9 orphons, were excluded from the earlier analysis of around 640 of the donors. The only immune exposure information available for the cohort was CMV serostatus. A group of highly shared sequence variants was considered likely to be a technical artifact of the sequencing pipeline. In a later analysis, some 18,000 TCR beta sequences were associated with specific HLA alleles at a false discovery rate of 0.05. In vitro tests confirmed that a few of the cytomegalovirus-associated TCR beta chains recognize cytomegalovirus antigens. A further reported finding was that TCR beta sequences accurately predicted the HLA-A and HLA-B alleles for most subjects in the first cohort. The cohort was sequenced for TCR beta chains only, and without alpha or paired-chain data the features that could be detected were limited. The presence/absence analyses assumed that sequencing depth was roughly uniform across donors, and that assumption may not be true. When HLA alleles, especially DR and DQ, strongly co-occurred, TCR associations were difficult to assign to individual alleles. Compared with the approximately 600-donor mean, donors in an Asian-associated ancestry cluster had fewer N-insertions in productive TCRs, according to a later genetic analysis. In a later analysis, the rate of TCR association differed among HLA loci, with DRB1 alleles having the most associated TCRs and HLA-C alleles having the fewest. In both the original and validation cohorts, the classifier was reported to diagnose cytomegalovirus status with high specificity and sensitivity. Because HLA typing was unavailable for some donors at each locus, only the typed subset was used in association tests. Broadly in line with IMGT annotations, most TCR beta V segments showed up in productive rearrangements about 90% or about 30% of the time in an earlier analysis of 587 of the donors. In a later genetic analysis, a missense DCLRE1C variant was associated with V-gene and J-gene trimming of TCR beta chains, and the association was replicated in an independent cohort. According to the authors, the approach could potentially be generalized to other disease states and immunological phenotypes. According to a later analysis, parvovirus B19, influenza, CMV and Epstein-Barr virus appeared linked to several top co-occurrence clusters. While some public TCRs were present in many individuals, most TCR sequences turned up only very rarely across donors. The 87-base-pair reads could not distinguish some IMGT-functional V segments, including TRBV6-2 and TRBV6-3, so those segments were excluded. According to a later analysis, most CMV-associated TCR beta chains appeared to be HLA-restricted, and the HLA associations seemed to be driven largely by CMV exposure. The study listed 150 to 200 TCR beta chains as associated with cytomegalovirus. Correlated functional status among segregating V segments might reflect linkage disequilibrium, but an unknown experimental factor could not be ruled out.

The germline V gene yields LGHNA for CDR1 and YSLEER for CDR2. The CDR3 runs 14 residues from the cysteine to the phenylalanine. This entry keeps only the CDR3 DNA: 42 bases, framed from base 1. The sample consisted of PBMCs. The TCR originated in a man aged 35 to 55 in good health and CMV-seronegative. The V and J genes are TRBV4-3 and TRBJ2-5; the D segment cannot be called with confidence. With the DNA end fitting TRBJ2-7 better, the J assignment may be wrong. The CDR3 protein sequence reads: CASSQELPSYEQYF. The nucleotide sequence reads as follows: TGCGCCAGCAGCCAAGAGCTACCCTCCTACGAGCAGTACTTC.